A few counts support the clone carrying this T cell receptor (beta chain). The data originate from a study of blood T cell repertoires in COVID-19. Looking at the study overall: Researchers got acute and convalescent COVID-19 samples from the United States, Italy and Spain. T cells, B-cell-depleted T cells, or PBMCs supplied cDNA or gDNA.

In the original processing: Reference gene primer amplification yielded estimated nucleated cell counts. This table comes from immunoSEQ multiplex PCR, and its TCRdb copy is limited to in-frame clones, with some not included. Clone size and V and J calls were adopted from that table, with D and trimming inferred from the DNA. Of around 100,000 clones listed, roughly 85% are singletons. This CDR3 is built from 13 residues. The germline CDR1 and CDR2 sequences are MNHEY and SMNVEV (reference sequence). The J segment lost 7 bases and the V segment lost 5 bases, leaving 5 bases of the junction unmatched.

The source of this sequence is a human donor in a cohort sampled during active COVID-19. The source material was peripheral blood. This rearrangement joins TRBV27 to TRBJ1-5; 7 bases map to TRBD1. CDR3: CASSPGGGQPQHF. CDR3 DNA: TGTGCCAGCAGTCCAGGGGGAGGCCAGCCCCAGCATTTT.